The clone carrying this T cell receptor (beta chain) showed up just once. Antigen: not known. Germline V gives CDR1 MNHEY, CDR2 SMNVEV (reference sequence). V trimming: 10 bases; J trimming: 4 bases; junction bases outside the gene matches: 13. The CDR3 is 17 amino acids. The data are from a study of shared clonotypes between healthy human individuals. Broader study findings: Despite large depth, sorted-subset datasets appeared incompletely sequenced.

Investigators spread the genomic DNA of each subset evenly over several immunoSEQ plates. The protocol was immunoSEQ multiplex PCR, while the TCRdb copy is restricted to in-frame clones and leaves out a portion. Here the sample spans about 2 million clones, about 95% being singletons. CD45RO-negative CD8 cells positively selected for CCR7 made up the naive population, which excluded terminally differentiated effector memory CD45RA+ cells. V is TRBV27 and J is TRBJ1-6, with 10 bases fitting TRBD1. Sequenced sample: naive CD8+ T cells sorted from blood. This receptor was identified in a man aged 18 to 30 in good health. The CDR3 region is CATETPGQGLYNSPLHF. CDR3 sequence (DNA): TGTGCCACCGAAACACCGGGACAGGGGTTGTATAATTCACCCCTCCACTTT.